Below, 22 T cell receptor beta chains from the same sample are listed, as sequenced in a study of molecular identifiers for immune sequencing clone quantification. Each CDR3 protein is one row after TCRdb ran MiXCR on the PCR reads. The sample gives around 460,000 distinct CDR3 sequences, 20% to 25% of which show up once; approximately 0.8% is in the top ten. The material sequenced was naive CD8+ T cells from blood, with Jurkat cell RNA spiked in. The subset here: FACS-sorted CD8+CD4-CCR7+CD45RA+ naive T cells. These receptors were obtained from a human donor in good health. Some libraries in this study had Jurkat cell RNA spiked in.

This clonotype was counted only a few times. This chain links TRBV30 with TRBJ2-3; 8 positions agree with TRBD1. Germline CDR1 is GTSNPN and CDR2 is SVGIG (reference sequence). The CDR3 has 13 residues. V lost 5 bases to trimming and J lost 3 bases; unmatched junction nucleotides: 4. The CDR3 coding sequence is TGTGCCTGGGCCCGACAGGGGACAGATACGCAGTATTTT. It translates to CAWARQGTDTQYF.

The chain has TRBV6-2 or TRBV6-3 and TRBJ2-3; tentative D call: TRBD2 (5 bases). Germline CDR1 reads MNHEY; CDR2 reads SVGEGT. The CDR3 contains 17 residues. V dropped 3 bases and J dropped 0 bases, with 16 bases sitting between them. The CDR3 loop is CASSYSRLTGSTDTQYF. The CDR3 bases are TGTGCCAGCAGTTATTCCCGACTAACGGGAAGCACAGATACGCAGTATTTT.

Concerning this clonotype: This may arise from a read error, as a much more abundant clone is one base away. The rearrangement links TRBV5-6 to TRBJ2-7; D remains unclear. The CDR3 contains 16 residues. The ends were cut back, 0 bases at V and 3 bases at J, with 16 bases in the middle. Germline lookup yields CDR1 SGHDT and CDR2 YYEEEE. CDR3 in DNA: TGTGCCAGCAGCTTGGACGAATCCCCGGACCGCTACGAGCAGTACTTC. This codes for CASSLDESPDRYEQYF.

This clonotype was picked up many times. The CDR3 coding sequence is TGTGCCACCCACGTGGCCGGGACAGAGCTTAACACTGAAGCTTTCTTT. It encodes CATHVAGTELNTEAFF. This chain connects TRBV6-2 or TRBV6-3 to TRBJ1-1; TRBD1 matches 7 bases. This CDR3 has 16 residues. Trimming at V came to 10 bases and at J to 2 bases, leaving 16 bases not matched to a gene. The germline V gene encodes CDR1 MNHEY and CDR2 SVGEGT.

This clonotype was counted a few times. This rearrangement joins TRBV30 to TRBJ2-2, with a possible D match to TRBD1 (5 bases). Germline values: CDR1 GTSNPN, CDR2 SVGIG (reference sequence). V lost 6 bases, J lost 4 bases, and 18 bases lay in between. The CDR3 totals 15 residues. CDR3 region: CACPTEPLSTGELFF. The DNA for the CDR3 is TGTGCCTGCCCGACAGAACCCTTGAGCACCGGGGAGCTGTTTTTT.

There are a few counts of this clonotype. The V and J genes are TRBV12-3 or TRBV12-4 and TRBJ2-5, with D unclear. Trimming left V 4 bases short and J 10 bases short, with 19 bases between. The CDR3 spans 14 residues. The CDR3 nucleotides are TGTGCCAGCAGTTACGATGTCAATTACACAGACCAGTACTTC. It encodes CASSYDVNYTDQYF.

This clonotype was seen ten or more times. The rearrangement links TRBV14 to TRBJ2-7; 8 nucleotides match TRBD2. V lost 0 bases and J lost 2; bases outside the gene matches: 3. The germline gives CDR1 SGHDN, CDR2 FVKESK. The CDR3 has 15 residues. The CDR3 DNA is TGTGCCAGCAGCCAAGAGGCGGGGGGAGCCTACGAGCAGTACTTC. Translating gives CASSQEAGGAYEQYF.

This clonotype turned up a few times. The rearrangement uses TRBV21-1 and TRBJ1-1; TRBD1 is taken as the D call from the table, unchecked against the DNA. TRBV21-1 has pseudogene status. This CDR3 is built from 19 residues. The CDR3 region is CASSKNYRQGGTMNTEAFF. CDR3 coding DNA: TGTGCCAGCAGCAAAAACTACAGGCAGGGTGGAACCATGAACACTGAAGCTTTCTTT.

The chain uses TRBV7-6 and TRBJ1-4; D is possibly TRBD1 (5 bases). This CDR3 is built from 14 residues. The V end was cut by 5 bases, the J end by 8 bases, with 15 bases between. The germline CDR1 and CDR2 sequences are SGHVS and FNYEAQ. This CDR3 is CASSPGRGSEKLFF. The CDR3 DNA reads as TGTGCCAGCAGCCCCGGGCGGGGGTCGGAAAAACTGTTTTTT.

At least ten counts were recorded for this clonotype. The chain links TRBV7-2 to TRBJ2-7; D ambiguous. From germline, CDR1 is SGHTA and CDR2 FQGNSA. The CDR3 length is 14 residues. V was trimmed by 1 base and J by 2 bases, leaving 9 bases between them. In nucleotides, the CDR3 is TGTGCCAGCAGCTTAGGTCCAGATGCCTACGAGCAGTACTTC. Encoded protein: CASSLGPDAYEQYF. Variable domain in full (rest from reference TRBV7-2 and TRBJ2-7): GAGVSQSPSNKVTEKGKDVELRCDPISGHTALYWYRQSLGQGLEFLIYFQGNSAPDKSGLPSDRFSAERTGGSVSTLTIQRTQQEDSAVYLCASSLGPDAYEQYFGPGTRLTVT.

This clonotype has a count of ten or more. Written as DNA, the CDR3 is TGTGCCAGCTCGCACGGCGGCACAGATACGCAGTATTTT. It specifies CASSHGGTDTQYF. V gene TRBV27 combines with J gene TRBJ2-3; D gene ambiguous. CDR1 and CDR2 from the germline V gene are MNHEY and SMNVEV (reference sequence). Trimming left V 8 bases short and J 1 base short, with 10 bases between. This CDR3 has 13 residues.

This chain links TRBV28 with TRBJ1-2; D ambiguous. The CDR3 loop spans 18 amino acids. CDR1 is MDHEN, CDR2 SYDVKM, per germline. V lost 3 bases, J lost 0 bases, and 20 bases lay in between. The CDR3 bases are TGTGCCAGCAGTTTTATTAATGTTTTGGAGAGAACTAACTATGGCTACACCTTC. Amino acid sequence: CASSFINVLERTNYGYTF.

DNA of the CDR3: TGTGCCAGCAGCTTGGGCGTCAACGTCCTGACTTTC. Amino acid sequence: CASSLGVNVLTF. The chain employs TRBV5-6 and TRBJ2-6, with D hard to call. Germline lookup yields CDR1 SGHDT and CDR2 YYEEEE. CDR3 size: 12 residues. V shed 0 bases and J shed 9 bases, with 4 bases lying between them. Together with reference TRBV5-6 and TRBJ2-6, the CDR3 gives the full variable domain: DAGVTQSPTHLIKTRGQQVTLRCSPKSGHDTVSWYQQALGQGPQFIFQYYEEEERQRGNFPDRFSGHQFPNYSSELNVNALLLGDSALYLCASSLGVNVLTFGAGSRLTVL.

The sample holds a few counts of this clonotype. This rearrangement joins TRBV6-2 or TRBV6-3 to TRBJ1-5; 11 positions match TRBD1. Germline V CDR1 and CDR2: MNHEY, SVGEGT. The CDR3 has 16 residues. The V and J ends lost 4 bases and 5 bases, in that order; junction bases with no gene match: 7. The CDR3 bases are TGTGCCAGCAGTTCCCCCCGGGACAGGGGGTATCAGCCCCAGCATTTT. Translated: CASSSPRDRGYQPQHF.

Points on this clonotype: Since the CDR3 does not end with the conserved phenylalanine or tryptophan, this likely comes from a read error. V and J are TRBV9 and TRBJ1-1; 9 nucleotides align to TRBD1. The CDR3 is 14 residues long. The V gene end was trimmed by 4 bases and the J gene end by 5 bases; junction bases not matched to a gene: 6. Germline V lookup: CDR1 SGDLS, CDR2 YYNGEE. The CDR3 DNA sequence: TGTGCCAGCAGCTTCACAGGGGGCCAGACTGAAGCTTTCTCT. It encodes CASSFTGGQTEAFS.

V usage is TRBV4-1 and J usage is TRBJ2-1, with 8 nucleotides matching TRBD1. Germline values: CDR1 MGHRA, CDR2 YSYEKL. The CDR3 is made up of 16 amino acids. V was clipped by 1 base and J by 4 bases; unmatched bases: 6. The CDR3 sequence is CASSQGDRGAYNEQFF. In nucleotides, the CDR3 is TGCGCCAGCAGCCAAGGAGACAGGGGCGCGTACAATGAGCAGTTCTTC.

The chain couples TRBV4-3 to TRBJ2-7; TRBD2 matches at 9 bases. J was trimmed by 2 bases and V by 3 bases; bases with no gene match: 8. There are 16 residues in the CDR3. Germline CDR1 is LGHNA and CDR2 is YSLEER. The CDR3, as DNA: TGCGCCAGCAGCCAGGCCTATAGCGGGGGCACCTACGAGCAGTACTTC. It encodes CASSQAYSGGTYEQYF.

This clonotype was counted many times. The chain couples TRBV23-1 to TRBJ2-6; possibly TRBD1 for D (5 bases). TRBV23-1 is assigned to the ORF class and has an uncertain function. This CDR3 is built from 16 residues. V dropped 0 bases and J dropped 2 bases, with 8 bases sitting between them. CDR3 loop: CASSQSCRAGANVLTF. The CDR3 bases are TGCGCCAGCAGTCAATCGTGCAGGGCTGGGGCCAACGTCCTGACTTTC.

As concerns this clonotype: This may arise from a read error, as a much more abundant clone is one base away. The chain couples TRBV29-1 to TRBJ2-3; perhaps TRBD1 as D (5 bases). The J call may be incorrect, as the DNA end agrees better with TRBJ1-5. Per germline, CDR1 SQVTM and CDR2 ANQGSEA. There are 13 residues in the CDR3. Here the CDR3 DNA reads TGCAGCGCCGAGGGAGTAAGGGGAGATACGCAGCATTTT. This encodes CSAEGVRGDTQHF.

There are many counts of this clonotype. The chain employs TRBV5-1 and TRBJ1-1; D is unresolved. V gave up 0 bases and J gave up 0 bases, with 18 bases separating them. The CDR3 runs 18 residues. Germline V gene data show CDR1 as SGHRS and CDR2 as YFSETQ. The CDR3 region is CASSLAVVGTILNTEAFF. The CDR3 coding sequence is TGCGCCAGCAGCTTGGCGGTCGTCGGTACGATCCTGAACACTGAAGCTTTCTTT.

This clonotype was detected ten times or more. V is TRBV29-1 and J is TRBJ1-1; D remains ambiguous. Trimming left V 3 bases short and J 0 bases short, with 8 bases between. Germline lookup yields CDR1 SQVTM and CDR2 ANQGSEA. The CDR3 is 13 amino acids. Here the CDR3 DNA reads TGCAGCGTTGAGGGGAGGTTGAACACTGAAGCTTTCTTT. Its translation is CSVEGRLNTEAFF.

The V and J genes are TRBV9 and TRBJ2-3; no clear D gene. With 3 bases removed from V and 1 base from J, the gap between germline ends came to 12 bases. Germline loops: CDR1 SGDLS, CDR2 YYNGEE. The CDR3 totals 15 residues. For the CDR3, the DNA is TGTGCCAGCAGCGCGGTGTCGTTACGCACAGATACGCAGTATTTT. Encoded protein: CASSAVSLRTDTQYF.